A single sample gave rise to the 26 T cell receptor beta chains below, sequenced in a study of T cell clonality in common variable immunodeficiency. Study-wide findings and caveats: Fewer deletions and N-nucleotide insertions were reportedly seen in common variable immunodeficiency TCR beta sequences.

Antigens of these TCRs are unknown. Libraries were prepared by immunoSEQ multiplex PCR; TCRdb keeps only in-frame clonotypes and omits some of them. This repertoire holds around 24,000 clones, and none appear only once. Sequencing input: peripheral blood mononuclear cells. The receptors come from a human donor with common variable immunodeficiency.

Only a few counts were recorded for this clone. The CDR3 end is not reached by the read, which stops 3 residues before it; the germline J gene fills it in. V usage is TRBV7-6 and J usage is TRBJ2-1, with D unclear. The ends were cut back, 2 bases at V and 6 bases at J, with 14 bases in the middle. The CDR3 runs 15 residues. Germline V gene lookup returns CDR1 SGHVS and CDR2 FNYEAQ. The CDR3 sequence: CASSLLTILVNEQFF. The DNA read from the CDR3 is TGTGCCAGCAGCTTATTAACAATTTTGGTCAATGAG.

In its sample, this clone was seen many times. The CDR3 end lies 3 residues beyond the end of the read and is filled in from the germline J gene. The chain is built from TRBV7-8 and TRBJ2-3; 11 bases agree with TRBD1. Germline assignment: CDR1 SGHVS and CDR2 FQNEAQ. V lost 5 bases, J lost 2 bases, and 6 bases stayed unmatched. This CDR3 is 16 amino acids long. The sequenced CDR3 bases are TGTGCCAGCAGCCCTGGGACAGGGGGGGTCACAGATACG. Amino acid sequence: CASSPGTGGVTDT. The whole CDR3 sequence reads CASSPGTGGVTDTQYF.

This clone was counted between two and nine times. Read coverage stops 3 residues before the CDR3 terminus; the germline J gene supplies the remainder. The V gene is TRBV7-9, the J gene TRBJ1-6; D may be TRBD1 (6 bases). CDR3 length: 13 residues. Germline values: CDR1 SEHNR, CDR2 FQNEAQ (reference sequence). The V and J ends lost 5 bases and 10 bases respectively, with 12 bases between them. The sequenced CDR3 bases are TGTGCCAGCAGCCTCCAGGGGCGATCACCC. This sequence encodes CASSLQGRSP. The entire CDR3 is CASSLQGRSPLHF. The complete variable domain, with remaining parts taken from reference TRBV7-9 and TRBJ1-6, reads DTGVSQNPRHKITKRGQNVTFRCDPISEHNRLYWYRQTLGQGPEFLTYFQNEAQLEKSRLLSDRFSAERPKGSFSTLEIQRTEQGDSAMYLCASSLQGRSPLHFGNGTRLTVT.

This clone was detected a few times. With the read ending 3 residues before the CDR3 end, the germline J gene is used to fill in that end. The chain couples TRBV5-1 to TRBJ1-5; TRBD1 might be the D (5 bases). V was pared by 4 bases and J by 6 bases, with 11 bases between. Germline-derived CDR1 and CDR2 are SGHRS and YFSETQ. The CDR3 spans 13 residues. Here the CDR3 reads CASSPRVGQPQHF. The DNA read from the CDR3 is TGCGCCAGCAGCCCCAGGGTAGGTCAGCCC.

Regarding this clone: The read halts 3 residues ahead of the CDR3 end, with the missing end drawn from the germline J gene. V is TRBV10-2 and J is TRBJ2-3; no firm D call. With 3 bases removed from V and 2 bases from J, the gap between germline ends came to 9 bases. The CDR3 is made up of 14 amino acids. Per germline, CDR1 WSHSY and CDR2 SAAADI. The CDR3 protein is CASSDPLYTDTQYF. The sequenced part of the CDR3 DNA is TGCGCCAGCAGTGACCCCCTCTACACAGATACG.

This clone was seen ten or more times. Read sequence stops 3 residues before the CDR3 end, and the germline J gene provides the missing end. This chain joins TRBV2 and TRBJ2-7; the D gene is possibly TRBD2 (6 bases). CDR3 length: 12 amino acids. Germline-derived CDR1 and CDR2 are SNHLY and FYNNEI. Deletions cut 3 bases from V and 6 bases from J, with 9 bases between. The chain's CDR3 is CASSDSGVEQYF. The CDR3 DNA, read in part, is TGTGCCAGCAGTGACTCGGGGGTCGAG.

CDR3 residues: CSARQANYEQYF. The sequenced part of the CDR3 DNA is TGCAGTGCTCGACAGGCTAACTACGAG. The chain uses TRBV20-1 and TRBJ2-7, with D perhaps matching TRBD1 (6 bases). The read falls 3 residues short of the CDR3 end, and the missing part is taken from the germline J gene. V dropped 5 bases and J dropped 3 bases, with 11 bases sitting between them. CDR1 is DFQATT, CDR2 SNEGSKA, per germline (reference sequence). This CDR3 contains 12 residues.

As concerns this clone: With the read ending 3 residues before the CDR3 end, the germline J gene is used to fill in that end. The V gene is TRBV30, the J gene TRBJ2-3; 7 bases fit TRBD2. Germline trimming cut 1 base from V and 0 bases from J; bases unmatched to any gene: 10. CDR1 GTSNPN and CDR2 SVGIG come from the germline V gene (reference sequence). The CDR3 contains 17 residues. CDR3 region: CAWSDISGFSSTDTQYF. The CDR3 bases that were read are TGTGCCTGGAGTGACATTAGCGGGTTCTCCAGCACAGATACG.

This clone qualifies as medium-sized. The CDR3 goes on 3 residues after the read ends, and that part is filled in from the germline J gene. The rearrangement uses TRBV19 and TRBJ2-5; D unresolved. Trimming stripped 1 base from V and 5 bases from J, with 8 bases between. The CDR3 is 13 amino acids. Germline CDR1 reads LNHDA; CDR2 reads SQIVND (reference sequence). CDR3 DNA, as far as it was read: TGTGCCAGTAGTATAGGCCGGTCGGAGACC. As protein: CASSIGRSET. The entire CDR3 protein reads CASSIGRSETQYF.

As regards this clone: The CDR3 extends 3 residues past the end of the read, so its final part is completed from the germline J gene. The gene calls are TRBV19 and TRBJ2-7; D remains ambiguous. The germline CDR1 and CDR2 sequences are LNHDA and SQIVND (reference sequence). This CDR3 is 13 amino acids long. Trimming took 5 bases from V and 4 from J, leaving 12 bases between them. The sequenced CDR3 bases are TGTGCCAGTAGTCCAACAGTAGAATACGAG. Protein sequence: CASSPTVEYE. The full CDR3 is CASSPTVEYEQYF.

As concerns this clone: Read data end 3 residues before the CDR3 end; the end is taken from the germline J gene. The rearrangement uses TRBV7-9 and TRBJ2-2; 11 nucleotides match TRBD2. V shed 10 bases and J 2 bases; nucleotides not matched to a gene: 3. The germline CDR1 and CDR2 sequences are SEHNR and FQNEAQ (reference sequence). This CDR3 is built from 14 residues. CDR3 residues: CATRLAGNTGELFF. The CDR3 DNA, read in part, is TGTGCCACCAGACTAGCGGGAAACACCGGGGAG.

A word on this clone: The read finishes 3 residues shy of the CDR3 end, and the germline J gene is used to complete it. The chain recombines TRBV30 with TRBJ2-7; 8 nucleotides match TRBD2. The CDR3 extends over 16 amino acids. CDR1 and CDR2 from the germline V gene are GTSNPN and SVGIG (reference sequence). Germline trimming cut 7 bases from V and 3 bases from J; bases unmatched to any gene: 17. The CDR3 sequence is CAFGSSGRGLGYEQYF. The CDR3 DNA, read in part, is TGTGCCTTCGGTTCGAGCGGGAGAGGTTTGGGCTACGAG.

About this clone itself: The CDR3 goes on 3 residues after the read ends, and that part is filled in from the germline J gene. This sequence joins TRBV18 and TRBJ1-1; 7 positions match TRBD1. Trimming at V came to 3 bases and at J to 3 bases, leaving 16 bases not matched to a gene. The CDR3 is made up of 18 amino acids. Germline values: CDR1 KGHSH, CDR2 LQKENI. CDR3 DNA, as far as it was read: TGTGCCAGCTCACCTTTGATCATACGGGGACAGAAATACACTGAA. Its translation is CASSPLIIRGQKYTE. The CDR3 as a whole reads CASSPLIIRGQKYTEAFF. The variable domain in full, with the rest retrieved from reference TRBV18 and TRBJ1-1, is NAGVMQNPRHLVRRRGQEARLRCSPMKGHSHVYWYRQLPEEGLKFMVYLQKENIIDESGMPKERFSAEFPKEGPSILRIQQVVRGDSAAYFCASSPLIIRGQKYTEAFFGQGTRLTVV.

This clone is medium-sized (0.01 to 0.1%). The read terminates 3 residues before the CDR3 end, so the remaining end is supplied by the germline J gene. This chain uses TRBV24-1 with TRBJ1-1; D is possibly TRBD1 (6 bases). The CDR3 has 15 residues. Per germline, CDR1 KGHDR and CDR2 SFDVKD. Trimming pared 4 bases from V and 5 bases from J, leaving 16 bases between. CDR3 residues: CATSDSSRGGTEAFF. The covered CDR3 bases are TGTGCCACCAGTGACTCCTCCAGGGGCGGGACTGAA.

This clone has a handful of counts. From the germline J gene comes the end of the CDR3, since the read stops 3 residues before it. This chain connects TRBV19 to TRBJ1-6; 7 bases line up with TRBD1. V lost 8 bases, J lost 7 bases, and 5 bases stayed unmatched. The germline CDR1 and CDR2 sequences are LNHDA and SQIVND (reference sequence). This CDR3 comprises 13 residues. The CDR3 sequence: CASSTGPNSPLHF. The sequenced part of the CDR3 DNA is TGTGCCAGTTCGACAGGGCCGAATTCACCC.

This clone has a count of ten or more. The read ends 3 residues shy of where the CDR3 ends; the end is completed using the germline J gene. The chain is built from TRBV19 and TRBJ2-7, with 8 bases matching TRBD2. Germline CDR1 is LNHDA and CDR2 is SQIVND (reference sequence). The CDR3 contains 17 residues. Trimming cost V 3 bases and J 2 bases; bases outside gene matches: 12. CDR3 DNA, as far as it was read: TGTGCCAGTAGTATTGCCTCGGGTAGCGGGATTGCCTACGAG. The encoded protein is CASSIASGSGIAYE. Given in full, the CDR3 is CASSIASGSGIAYEQYF.

This clone was seen repeatedly, ten times or more. Read sequence stops 3 residues before the CDR3 end, and the germline J gene provides the missing end. The V gene is TRBV2, the J gene TRBJ2-3, with 7 bases identical to TRBD2. After removal of 3 bases from V and 0 bases from J, the junction contained 3 bases not matched to a gene. The germline gives CDR1 SNHLY, CDR2 FYNNEI. This CDR3 contains 15 residues. Here the CDR3 reads CASSEASGSTDTQYF. The covered CDR3 bases are TGTGCCAGCAGTGAGGCTAGCGGAAGCACAGATACG.

This clone was recorded many times. The read finishes 3 residues shy of the CDR3 end, and the germline J gene is used to complete it. This chain connects TRBV10-1 to TRBJ2-1, with 7 positions matching TRBD2. The CDR3 consists of 13 residues. The J segment lost 4 bases and the V segment lost 8 bases, leaving 5 bases of the junction unmatched. Germline V gives CDR1 WNHNN, CDR2 SYGVQD (reference sequence). The part of the CDR3 DNA that was read is TGCGCCAGCGGGGGACTACAATACAATGAG. It is translated as CASGGLQYNE. The complete CDR3 reads CASGGLQYNEQFF.

Worth noting for this clone: With the read ending 3 residues before the CDR3 end, the germline J gene is used to fill in that end. This chain links TRBV11-1 with TRBJ2-1; D is unclear. The V end was cut by 3 bases, the J end by 5 bases, with 11 bases between. The length of the CDR3 is 14 residues. Germline loops: CDR1 SGHAT, CDR2 FQDESV (reference sequence). The CDR3 region is CASSFLALNNEQFF. The sequenced part of the CDR3 DNA is TGTGCCAGCAGCTTTCTCGCGCTTAACAATGAG.

This clone was seen many times. The CDR3 is cut off 3 residues early in the read; its end comes from the germline J gene. This chain uses TRBV20-1 with TRBJ2-1; D may be TRBD2 (6 bases). The V end lost 3 bases, the J end lost 4 bases, and 19 bases lay between the germline ends. The CDR3 totals 16 residues. Germline V gene sequence: CDR1 DFQATT, CDR2 SNEGSKA (reference sequence). CDR3 in amino acids: CSASFLGLAPYNEQFF. The sequenced part of the CDR3 DNA is TGCAGTGCTAGTTTTTTGGGGCTAGCGCCGTACAATGAG.

This clone was observed a few times. The sequence runs out 3 residues before the end of the CDR3; the remainder is reconstructed from the germline J gene. J is TRBJ2-3 and V is TRBV19; 10 nucleotides agree with TRBD2. The CDR3 is 17 residues long. With V trimmed by 5 bases and J by 3 bases, 11 bases remained unmatched. CDR1 LNHDA and CDR2 SQIVND come from the germline V gene (reference sequence). The CDR3 spells CASSRQREGGLTDTQYF. The CDR3 DNA, read in part, is TGTGCCAGTAGTCGGCAGCGGGAGGGAGGGTTGACAGATACG.

This clone was detected many times. The missing CDR3 end, 3 residues past where the read stops, is filled in from the germline J gene. The chain is built from TRBV19 and TRBJ2-1; 8 bases fit TRBD1. With 9 bases clipped from V and 2 bases from J, the junction kept 6 bases outside the gene matches. Germline V gene sequence: CDR1 LNHDA, CDR2 SQIVND (reference sequence). The length of the CDR3 is 14 residues. The CDR3 spells CASKDRETYNEQFF. The covered CDR3 bases are TGTGCCAGCAAGGACAGGGAAACCTACAATGAG.

On this clone itself: From the germline J gene comes the end of the CDR3, since the read stops 3 residues before it. V gene TRBV19 combines with J gene TRBJ2-1; 12 bases are a match to TRBD1. This CDR3 is built from 12 residues. Germline V lookup: CDR1 LNHDA, CDR2 SQIVND (reference sequence). V lost 8 bases and J lost 9; bases outside the gene matches: 2. The part of the CDR3 DNA that was read is TGTGCCAGTGGGACAGGGGGCTCTGAG. It specifies CASGTGGSE. The complete CDR3 protein is CASGTGGSEQFF.

This clone was observed a handful of times. The CDR3 end falls 3 residues outside the read, so it is completed with the germline J gene. The chain recombines TRBV7-9 with TRBJ2-5, with 12 bases aligning to TRBD2. CDR3 length: 15 amino acids. From germline, CDR1 is SEHNR and CDR2 FQNEAQ (reference sequence). The junction had 2 bases not matched to a gene; V was cut back by 5 bases and J by 1 base. The CDR3 DNA, read in part, is TGTGCCAGCAGCCGACTAGCGGGAGCCCAAGAGACC. Translation gives CASSRLAGAQET. The full CDR3 reads CASSRLAGAQETQYF.

This clone was seen a few times. The CDR3 is cut off 3 residues early in the read; its end comes from the germline J gene. The chain employs TRBV7-8 and TRBJ2-3; perhaps TRBD2 as D (6 bases). Germline CDR1 is SGHVS and CDR2 is FQNEAQ. Trimming left V 5 bases short and J 7 bases short, with 13 bases between. The CDR3 sequence is 13 residues long. CDR3 sequence reads: CASSPKTSYTQYF. CDR3 bases read: TGTGCCAGCAGCCCGAAGACTAGTTATACG.

The DNA read from the CDR3 is TGCAGTGCTTACGGACAAATAAATTCACCC. Protein sequence: CSAYGQINSP. The full CDR3 is CSAYGQINSPLHF. This rearrangement joins TRBV20-1 to TRBJ1-6; TRBD1 is a possible D gene (5 bases). The read is 3 residues too short to cover the CDR3 end, so that end is filled in from the germline J gene. The CDR3 is 13 amino acids. Trimming took 5 bases from V and 7 from J, leaving 12 bases between them. Germline V gene data show CDR1 as DFQATT and CDR2 as SNEGSKA (reference sequence).